This T cell receptor (beta chain) was recorded in a study of T cells in Graves' hyperthyroidism and ophthalmopathy. CDR3 length equals 15 residues. The junction had 4 bases not matched to a gene; V was cut back by 0 bases and J by 4 bases. Germline CDR1 is SGHNT and CDR2 is YYREEE (reference sequence). Findings and limits, study-wide: The model anticipated ophthalmopathy a median approximately 6.7 months pre-onset. Most expanded thyroid clonotypes above 0.001 recurred in blood.

RNA transcripts gave rise to amplified TCR beta CDR3 regions. HTBI primers drove first-round RT-PCR of the TCR CDR3. TCRdb re-derived calls from the multiplex PCR reads in MiXCR, one entry per CDR3 protein. The sample shows some 510,000 distinct CDR3 sequences, about a fifth of them seen only once. Newly diagnosed hyperthyroidism, duration under 2 months, in patients aged 18 to 65. Fresh peripheral blood, 9.5 to 10 ml of it, supplied the PBMCs. There are a few counts of this clonotype. Its antigen is still unknown. The receptor was derived from a man between 18 and 29 years old with Graves' hyperthyroidism. Sequenced input: blood. The chain uses TRBV5-4 and TRBJ2-7; TRBD2 aligns across 10 bases. As DNA, the CDR3 is TGTGCCAGCAGCTTGGCTAGCGGGAGCACGTACGAGCAGTACTTC. This gives the protein CASSLASGSTYEQYF.